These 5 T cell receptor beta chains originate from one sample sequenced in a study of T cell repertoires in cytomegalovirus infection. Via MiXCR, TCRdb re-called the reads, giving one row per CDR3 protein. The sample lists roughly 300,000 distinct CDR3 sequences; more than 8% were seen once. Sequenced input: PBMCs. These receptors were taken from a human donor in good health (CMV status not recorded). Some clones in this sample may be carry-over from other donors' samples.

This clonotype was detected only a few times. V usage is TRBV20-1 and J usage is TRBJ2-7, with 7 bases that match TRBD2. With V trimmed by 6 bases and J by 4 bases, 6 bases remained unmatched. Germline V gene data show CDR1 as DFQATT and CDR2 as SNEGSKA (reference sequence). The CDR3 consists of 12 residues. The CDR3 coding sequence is TGCAGTGCAAGGACTAGACGATACGAGCAGTACTTC. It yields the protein CSARTRRYEQYF.

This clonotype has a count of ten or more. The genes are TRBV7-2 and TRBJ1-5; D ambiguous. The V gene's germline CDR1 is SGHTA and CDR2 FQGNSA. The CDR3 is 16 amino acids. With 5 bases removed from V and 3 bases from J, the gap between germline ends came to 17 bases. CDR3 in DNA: TGTGCCAGCAGCCCAATGGGAGCGGGGAACAATCAGCCCCAGCATTTT. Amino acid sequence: CASSPMGAGNNQPQHF.

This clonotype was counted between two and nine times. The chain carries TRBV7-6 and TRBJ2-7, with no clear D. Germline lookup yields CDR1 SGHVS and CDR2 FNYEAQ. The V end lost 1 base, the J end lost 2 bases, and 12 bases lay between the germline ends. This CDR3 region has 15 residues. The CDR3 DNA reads TGTGCCAGCAGCTTAGGGAGCCCGGACCCCTACGAGCAGTACTTC. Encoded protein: CASSLGSPDPYEQYF.

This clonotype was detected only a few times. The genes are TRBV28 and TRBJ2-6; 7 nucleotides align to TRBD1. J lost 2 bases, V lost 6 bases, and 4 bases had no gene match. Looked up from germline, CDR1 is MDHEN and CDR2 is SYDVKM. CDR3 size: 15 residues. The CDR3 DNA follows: TGTGCCAGCAGGCCCGGGACAGCTGGGGCCAACGTCCTGACTTTC. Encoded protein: CASRPGTAGANVLTF.

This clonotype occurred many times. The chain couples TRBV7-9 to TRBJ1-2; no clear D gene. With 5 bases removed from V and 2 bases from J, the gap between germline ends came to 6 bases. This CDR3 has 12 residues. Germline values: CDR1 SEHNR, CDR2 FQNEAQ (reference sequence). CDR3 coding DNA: TGTGCCAGCAGCCTCATCAACTATGGCTACACCTTC. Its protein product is CASSLINYGYTF.